The rows below give T cell receptor beta chains drawn from one sample of a study of shared clonotypes between healthy human individuals. This table comes from immunoSEQ multiplex PCR, and its TCRdb copy is limited to in-frame clones, with some not included. The table lists approximately 2.3 million clones, over 90% of them singletons, with 0.3% to 0.4% in the top ten. Material: naive CD4+ T cells from PBMCs. The receptor set was obtained from a man between 18 and 29 years old in good health. Some clones in this sample may be carry-over from other donors' samples. Both conserved end residues are trimmed from each CDR3. Clone size appears in some rows only: once, few, many, or a class for an expanded clone.

cdr3_length j_call v_call clone_size cdr3_aa
15 TRBJ2-7 TRBV5-5 NA ASSLGPREGGPYEQY
13 TRBJ1-4 TRBV11-2 NA ASSLVSGYGEKLF
13 TRBJ2-3 TRBV6-6 NA ASSSPGPGTDTQY
14 TRBJ2-1 TRBV30 NA AWSVRLAEIFNEQF
10 TRBJ2-3 TRBV6-1 NA ASEGAPDTQY
12 TRBJ2-3 TRBV9 NA ASSARSGTDTQY
12 TRBJ2-3 TRBV7-2 NA ASSSGQGSRTQY
15 TRBJ2-7 TRBV9 NA ASSPQVSGRSRYEQY
12 TRBJ2-7 TRBV6-1 NA ASSGPGQGYEQY
12 TRBJ1-1 TRBV7-9 few ASSQRRVYTEAF
13 TRBJ2-3 TRBV19 NA ASSGGALRTDTQY
12 TRBJ1-1 TRBV19 NA ASSIGGSGTEAF
13 TRBJ2-5 TRBV7-2 NA ASSLGGRYQETQY
12 TRBJ2-1 TRBV18 NA ASSPDRGNNEQF
12 TRBJ2-3 TRBV27 NA ASSLFKPTDTQY
11 TRBJ2-7 TRBV5-5 NA ASSRGAAYEQY
10 TRBJ2-5 TRBV10-3 few AISDRQETQY
10 TRBJ1-2 TRBV30 NA AWSPRTGQGT
15 TRBJ2-3 TRBV4-3 NA ASSPGMGQVVTDTQY
13 TRBJ2-1 TRBV27 NA ASSFLARDHNEQF
12 TRBJ1-5 TRBV6-1 NA ASSEANVDQPQH
14 TRBJ2-5 TRBV13 NA ASSLVSGYNTGTQY
11 TRBJ2-7 TRBV19 once ASSIIRIYEQY
9 TRBJ2-1 TRBV20-1 NA SARTSGEQF
14 TRBJ2-7 TRBV18 NA ASSPLGGGIYDEQY
15 TRBJ2-5 TRBV5-1 once ASSPRTSGRRGETQY
13 TRBJ2-1 TRBV11-3 NA ASSSARTGLNEQF
13 TRBJ2-5 TRBV6-6 NA ASSYSGRTERSQY
15 TRBJ1-2 TRBV4-1 NA ASSQDKRDRWAYGYT
9 TRBJ1-2 TRBV20-1 once SARGGTGYT
11 TRBJ1-2 TRBV18 NA ASSPDSNYGYT
9 TRBJ2-1 TRBV7-2 NA ASSQTSTPF
10 TRBJ2-1 TRBV6-6 NA ASSRENNEQF
14 TRBJ2-2 TRBV5-1 NA ASSLRLAGDGGELF
13 TRBJ1-1 TRBV5-4 NA ASSRTGTGNTEAF
12 TRBJ1-5 TRBV19 NA ASSSGVFNQPQH
12 TRBJ2-7 TRBV5-1 NA ASSPLTRAYEQH
15 TRBJ2-3 TRBV19 once ASSLGLAGASTDTQY
16 TRBJ2-7 TRBV19 NA ASSLRSGSSSTSYEQY
13 TRBJ1-2 TRBV10-3 NA ATEESRGAGYGYT
16 TRBJ1-2 TRBV7-9 NA ASSEPRGGQAPNYGYT
16 TRBJ2-6 TRBV4-1 NA ASSQPFLGGLGANVLT
16 TRBJ1-2 TRBV19 NA ASSPRTGGKIINYGYT
13 TRBJ2-7 TRBV30 NA AWSMVANRANEQY
11 TRBJ2-4 TRBV29-1 NA SVEGGRGDIQY
12 TRBJ2-3 TRBV14 NA ASSRDLSTDTQY
14 TRBJ1-5 TRBV14 NA ASSSLDRAGNQPQH
13 TRBJ2-6 TRBV5-4 NA ASSFRDSGANVLT
13 TRBJ1-4 TRBV5-8 NA ASSPRPRTNEKLF
14 TRBJ2-1 TRBV7-3 NA ASSLTGAGADNEQF
12 TRBJ2-1 TRBV5-1 NA ASSSGVVYNEQF
13 TRBJ2-7 TRBV7-9 NA ASSVWTAGFYEQY
14 TRBJ2-3 TRBV29-1 NA SAGTSGRVGTDTQY
12 TRBJ1-1 TRBV27 NA ASSYDRVNTEAF
11 TRBJ2-3 TRBV7-3 NA ASSLTGADTQY